This T cell receptor beta chain was found in a study of blood T cell repertoires in COVID-19. The wider study: Nucleic acid was either cDNA or gDNA, and it came from T cells, B-cell-depleted T cells, or PBMCs.

In the original analysis: Researchers report that nucleated cell counts were estimated from reference gene primer amplification. Here immunoSEQ multiplex PCR was the method, and the copy in TCRdb shows in-frame clones only, minus some. V and J calls and clone size are given by that table; D and trimming were obtained from the DNA. The repertoire holds about 58,000 clones, with 78% as singletons. This clone was counted a few times. This receptor was obtained from a human donor in a cohort sampled during active COVID-19. Sequencing was done on a sample of peripheral blood.

The CDR3, as DNA: TGCGCCAGCAGCCAAGATCGAGGGGGCTACAATGAGCAGTTCTTC. Protein sequence: CASSQDRGGYNEQFF. The V call is TRBV4-1, the J call TRBJ2-1; D perhaps matches TRBD1 (6 bases). The CDR3 covers 15 residues. Deletions cut 0 bases from V and 3 bases from J, with 9 bases between. Germline V gene sequence: CDR1 MGHRA, CDR2 YSYEKL.